The T cell receptor (beta chain) under discussion was sequenced for a study of blood T cell repertoires in COVID-19. Study background: Both acute and convalescent COVID-19 samples were obtained from the United States, Italy and Spain. Sample material is recorded as cDNA or gDNA derived from T cells, B-cell-depleted T cells, or PBMCs.

In the original processing: By means of reference gene primer amplification, nucleated cell counts were estimated. This table comes from immunoSEQ multiplex PCR, and its TCRdb copy is limited to in-frame clones, with some not included. The DNA gave D and trimming, while V, J and clone size come from that table. This sample yields hundreds of thousands of clones, of which roughly 84% are seen a single time; 3.6% belongs to the top ten. This clone was picked up a small number of times. This sequence originates from a woman at least 80 years old with acute or convalescent COVID-19. The specimen was peripheral blood.

The CDR3 coding sequence is TGTGCCAGCAATGCGGGGACGGGGCCAAGCTCTGGAAACACCATATATTTT. It yields the protein CASNAGTGPSSGNTIYF. The chain employs TRBV2 and TRBJ1-3, with D maybe TRBD1 (5 bases). V lost 7 bases, J lost 0 bases, and 19 bases lay in between. Germline V CDR1 and CDR2: SNHLY, FYNNEI. The CDR3 has 17 residues. The whole variable domain, filled in from reference TRBV2 and TRBJ1-3, reads EPEVTQTPSHQVTQMGQEVILRCVPISNHLYFYWYRQILGQKVEFLVSFYNNEISEKSEIFDDQFSVERPDGSNFTLKIRSTKLEDSAMYFCASNAGTGPSSGNTIYFGEGSWLTVV.